This TCR beta chain emerged from a study of post-analysis software for immune sequencing data. TCR beta cDNA libraries included unique molecular identifiers. MiXCR, applied by TCRdb to the PCR reads, yields one record per CDR3 protein. This sample has about 770,000 distinct CDR3 sequences, with more than 45% found just once. The V gene's germline CDR1 is LNHNV and CDR2 YYDKDF (reference sequence). Trimming at V came to 4 bases and at J to 14 bases, leaving 13 bases not matched to a gene. The CDR3 covers 14 residues. Overall study results and limits: There was significantly lower normalized Chao1 diversity in multiple sclerosis patients than in controls. A few TRBV segments occurring more often in patients than controls included TRBV5-6, TRBV5-1 and TRBV20-1.

Comment on this clonotype: The antigen is unknown.

V and J are TRBV15 and TRBJ2-3, with 9 bases aligning to TRBD2. Specimen: blood. This receptor was obtained from a girl under 18 with multiple sclerosis. The CDR3 protein is CATSKGSEREVPYF. The CDR3, as DNA: TGTGCCACCAGCAAGGGTTCCGAGCGGGAGGTCCCGTATTTT. Full variable domain (rest looked up from reference TRBV15 and TRBJ2-3): DAMVIQNPRYQVTQFGKPVTLSCSQTLNHNVMYWYQQKSSQAPKLLFHYYDKDFNNEADTPDNFQSRRPNTSFCFLDIRSPGLGDTAMYLCATSKGSEREVPYFGPGTRLTVL.